A selection of T cell receptor beta chains follows, all from one sample in a study of blood T cell repertoires in COVID-19. Here immunoSEQ multiplex PCR was the method, and the copy in TCRdb shows in-frame clones only, minus some. Counted here are a few hundred thousand clones, around nine tenths occurring once; the ten biggest clones make up more than 0.95%. The sequenced sample was PBMCs or T cells enriched from blood (not recorded which). The origin of the receptors is a woman aged 18-29 years who had recovered from COVID-19. Each CDR3 is given with its conserved first and last residue.

V | CDR3
TRBV3-1/TRBV3-2 | CASSAQGETQYF
TRBV6-2/TRBV6-3 | CASSYERGGETQYF
TRBV3-1/TRBV3-2 | CASSQSGKGPGYTF
TRBV2 | CASGAFSTNEKLFF
TRBV7-9 | CASSLGTYEQYF
TRBV30 | CAQGAGTEAFF
TRBV30 | CAWIPEFNYGYTF
TRBV6-6 | CASSTGQPNYGYTF
TRBV6-4 | CASSDGTGGDTQYF
TRBV7-9 | CASSLGGQGIFDYGYTF
TRBV11-2 | CASSFRTGRFTDTQYF
TRBV12-3/TRBV12-4 | CASSLGTDQFF
TRBV19 | CASSMDRAPPQHF
TRBV6-5 | CASRKDRANQPQHF
TRBV11-3 | CASSSRGGPSSTDTQYF
TRBV6-5 | CATLRGTEQYF
TRBV9 | CASSAGTGVNYGYTF
TRBV11-3 | CASSLGGTSGTDTQYF
TRBV18 | CASSPLVRQGPSYEQYF
TRBV19 | CASSIAPEYGYTF
TRBV27 | CASFWRGASNEQFF
TRBV29-1 | CSVGEARRVDGQPQHF
TRBV5-1 | CASSLRGLEETQYF
TRBV4-3 | CASSQEWGRTEAFF
TRBV3-1/TRBV3-2 | CASSPISAGNTDTQYF
TRBV2 | CASDIILNTEAFF
TRBV6-5 | CASTGWAYEQYF
TRBV28 | CASSLTGEGNTIYF
TRBV9 | CASSVVPGDSDTQYF